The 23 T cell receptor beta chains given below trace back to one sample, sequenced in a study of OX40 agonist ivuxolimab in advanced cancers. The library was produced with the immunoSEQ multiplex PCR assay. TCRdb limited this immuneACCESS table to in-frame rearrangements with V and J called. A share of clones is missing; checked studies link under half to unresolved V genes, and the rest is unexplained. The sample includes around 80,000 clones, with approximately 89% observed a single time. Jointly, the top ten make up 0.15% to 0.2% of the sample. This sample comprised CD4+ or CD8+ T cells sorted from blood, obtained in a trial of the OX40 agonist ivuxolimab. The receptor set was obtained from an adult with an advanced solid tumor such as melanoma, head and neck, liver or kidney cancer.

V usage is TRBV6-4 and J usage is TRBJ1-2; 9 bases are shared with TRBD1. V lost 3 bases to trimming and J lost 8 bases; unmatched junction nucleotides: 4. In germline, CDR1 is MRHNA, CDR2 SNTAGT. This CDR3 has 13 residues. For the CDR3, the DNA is TGTGCCAGCAGTGAGGGACAGGGCTACGGCTACACCTTC. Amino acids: CASSEGQGYGYTF.

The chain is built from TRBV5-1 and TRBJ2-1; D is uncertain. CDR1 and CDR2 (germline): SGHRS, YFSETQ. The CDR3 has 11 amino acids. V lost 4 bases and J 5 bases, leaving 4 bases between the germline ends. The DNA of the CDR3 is TGCGCCAGCAGCGCCGACAATGAGCAGTTCTTC. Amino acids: CASSADNEQFF. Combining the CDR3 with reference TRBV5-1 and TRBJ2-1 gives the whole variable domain KAGVTQTPRYLIKTRGQQVTLSCSPISGHRSVSWYQQTPGQGLQFLFEYFSETQRNKGNFPGRFSGRQFSNSRSEMNVSTLELGDSALYLCASSADNEQFFGPGTRLTVL.

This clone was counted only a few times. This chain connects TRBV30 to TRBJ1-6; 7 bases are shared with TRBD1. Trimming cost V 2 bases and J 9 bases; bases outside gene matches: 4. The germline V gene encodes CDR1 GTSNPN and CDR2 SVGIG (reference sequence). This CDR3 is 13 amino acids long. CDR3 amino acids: CAWSQAGGSPLHF. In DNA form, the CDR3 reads TGTGCCTGGAGTCAGGCAGGGGGTTCACCCCTCCACTTT.

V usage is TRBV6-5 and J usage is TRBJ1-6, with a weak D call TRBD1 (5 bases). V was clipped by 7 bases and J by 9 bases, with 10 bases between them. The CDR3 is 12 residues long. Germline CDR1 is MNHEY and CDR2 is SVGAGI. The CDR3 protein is CASTVGGSPLHF. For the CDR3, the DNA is TGTGCCAGCACGGTGGGGGGTTCACCCCTCCACTTT.

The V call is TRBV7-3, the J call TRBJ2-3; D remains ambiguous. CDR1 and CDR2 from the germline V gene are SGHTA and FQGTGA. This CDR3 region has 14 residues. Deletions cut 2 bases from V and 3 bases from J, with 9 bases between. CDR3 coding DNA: TGTGCCAGCAGCTTAGACCCCTTGACAGATACGCAGTATTTT. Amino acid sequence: CASSLDPLTDTQYF.

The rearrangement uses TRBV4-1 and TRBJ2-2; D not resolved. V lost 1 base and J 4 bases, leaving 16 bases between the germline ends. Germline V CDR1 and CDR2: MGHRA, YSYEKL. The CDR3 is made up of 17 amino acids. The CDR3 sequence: CASSQGVFARVTGELFF. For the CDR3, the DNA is TGCGCCAGCAGCCAAGGTGTTTTTGCTAGAGTCACCGGGGAGCTGTTTTTT.

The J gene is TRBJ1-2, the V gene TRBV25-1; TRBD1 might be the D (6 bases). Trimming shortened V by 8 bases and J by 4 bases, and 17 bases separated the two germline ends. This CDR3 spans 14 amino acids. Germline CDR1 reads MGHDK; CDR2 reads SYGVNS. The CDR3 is CASSRAQGGYGYTF. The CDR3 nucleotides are TGTGCCAGCTCAAGGGCACAGGGCGGCTATGGCTACACCTTC.

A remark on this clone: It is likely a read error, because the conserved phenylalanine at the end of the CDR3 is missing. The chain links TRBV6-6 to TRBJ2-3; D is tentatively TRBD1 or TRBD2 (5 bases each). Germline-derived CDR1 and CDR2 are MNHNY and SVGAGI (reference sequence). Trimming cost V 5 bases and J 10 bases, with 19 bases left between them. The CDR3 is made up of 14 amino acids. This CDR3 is CASSIPGRGESQYL. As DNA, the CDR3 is TGTGCCAGCAGTATACCGGGACGAGGAGAGTCGCAGTATCTT.

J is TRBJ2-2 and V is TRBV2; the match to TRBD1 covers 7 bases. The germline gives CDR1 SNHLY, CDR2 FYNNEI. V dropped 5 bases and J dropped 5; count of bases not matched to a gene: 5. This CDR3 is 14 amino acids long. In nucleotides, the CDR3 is TGTGCCAGCAGTCGGGACAGTGGGACCGGGGAGCTGTTTTTT. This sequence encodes CASSRDSGTGELFF.

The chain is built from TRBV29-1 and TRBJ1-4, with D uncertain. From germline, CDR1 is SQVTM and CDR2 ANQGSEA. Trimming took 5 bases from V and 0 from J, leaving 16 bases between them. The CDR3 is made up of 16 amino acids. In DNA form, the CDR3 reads TGCAGCGTTCGTCTTTCAGGCCGCTCAACTAATGAAAAACTGTTTTTT. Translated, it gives CSVRLSGRSTNEKLFF. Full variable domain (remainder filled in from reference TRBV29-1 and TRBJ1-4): SAVISQKPSRDICQRGTSLTIQCQVDSQVTMMFWYRQQPGQSLTLIATANQGSEATYESGFVIDKFPISRPNLTFSTLTVSNMSPEDSSIYLCSVRLSGRSTNEKLFFGSGTQLSVL.

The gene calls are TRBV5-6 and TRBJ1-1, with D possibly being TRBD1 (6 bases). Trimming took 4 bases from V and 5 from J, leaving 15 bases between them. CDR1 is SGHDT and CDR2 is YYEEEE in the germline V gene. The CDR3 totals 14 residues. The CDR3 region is CASSPRDISTEAFF. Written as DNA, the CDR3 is TGTGCCAGCAGCCCCCGGGACATTTCGACTGAAGCTTTCTTT. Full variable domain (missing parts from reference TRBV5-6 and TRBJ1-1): DAGVTQSPTHLIKTRGQQVTLRCSPKSGHDTVSWYQQALGQGPQFIFQYYEEEERQRGNFPDRFSGHQFPNYSSELNVNALLLGDSALYLCASSPRDISTEAFFGQGTRLTVV.

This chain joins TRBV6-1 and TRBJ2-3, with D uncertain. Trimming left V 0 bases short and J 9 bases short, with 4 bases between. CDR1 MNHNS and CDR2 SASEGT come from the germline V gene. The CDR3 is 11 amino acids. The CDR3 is CASSEAGTQYF. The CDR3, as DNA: TGTGCCAGCAGTGAAGCGGGGACGCAGTATTTT.

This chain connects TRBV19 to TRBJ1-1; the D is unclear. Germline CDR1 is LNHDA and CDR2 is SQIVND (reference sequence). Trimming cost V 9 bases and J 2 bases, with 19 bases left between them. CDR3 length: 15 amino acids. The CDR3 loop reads CASSGPGGANTEAFF. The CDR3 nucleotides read TGTGCCAGCTCCGGCCCGGGAGGCGCCAACACTGAAGCTTTCTTT.

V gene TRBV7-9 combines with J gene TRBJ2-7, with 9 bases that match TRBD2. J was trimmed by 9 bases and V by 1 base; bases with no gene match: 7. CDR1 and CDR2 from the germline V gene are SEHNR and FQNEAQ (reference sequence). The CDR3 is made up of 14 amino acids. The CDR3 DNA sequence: TGTGCCAGCAGCTTAGGGGGTAGCGGGAGACGGCAGTACTTC. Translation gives CASSLGGSGRRQYF.

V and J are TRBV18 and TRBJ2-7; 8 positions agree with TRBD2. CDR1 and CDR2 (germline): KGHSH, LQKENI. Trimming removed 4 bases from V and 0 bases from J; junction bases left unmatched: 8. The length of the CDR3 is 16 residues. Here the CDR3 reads CASSQRSSGPSYEQYF. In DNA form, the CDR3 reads TGTGCCAGCTCACAACGCTCTAGCGGGCCCTCCTACGAGCAGTACTTC.

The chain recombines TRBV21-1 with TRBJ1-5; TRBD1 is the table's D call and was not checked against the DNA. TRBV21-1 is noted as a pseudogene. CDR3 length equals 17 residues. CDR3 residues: CASKKGTGTGDNQPQHF. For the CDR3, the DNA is TGTGCCAGCAAAAAGGGGACCGGGACAGGCGATAATCAGCCCCAGCATTTT.

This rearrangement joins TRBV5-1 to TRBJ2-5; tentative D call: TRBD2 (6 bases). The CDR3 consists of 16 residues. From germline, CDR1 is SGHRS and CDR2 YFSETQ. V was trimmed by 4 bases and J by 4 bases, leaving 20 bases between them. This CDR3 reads CASSQSGGSVRETQYF. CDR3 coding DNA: TGCGCCAGCAGCCAATCCGGGGGTAGCGTCCGAGAGACCCAGTACTTC.

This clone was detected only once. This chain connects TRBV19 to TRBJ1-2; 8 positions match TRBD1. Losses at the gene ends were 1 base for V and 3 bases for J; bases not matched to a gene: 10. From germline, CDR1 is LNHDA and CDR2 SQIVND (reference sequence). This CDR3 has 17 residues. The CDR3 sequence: CASSIVSFGQGYYGYTF. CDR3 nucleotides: TGTGCCAGTAGTATAGTCTCGTTCGGACAGGGATACTATGGCTACACCTTC.

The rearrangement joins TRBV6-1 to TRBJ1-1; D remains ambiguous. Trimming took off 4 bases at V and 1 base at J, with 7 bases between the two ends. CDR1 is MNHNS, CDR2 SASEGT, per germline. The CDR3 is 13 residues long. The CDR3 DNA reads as TGTGCCAGCAGTGTAGTTACGAACACTGAAGCTTTCTTT. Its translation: CASSVVTNTEAFF.

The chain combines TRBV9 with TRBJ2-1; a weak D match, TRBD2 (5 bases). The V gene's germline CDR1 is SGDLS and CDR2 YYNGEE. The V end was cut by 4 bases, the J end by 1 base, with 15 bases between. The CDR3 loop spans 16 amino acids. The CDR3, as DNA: TGTGCCAGCAGCACCCTGGGGAGCGGTTCCTACAATGAGCAGTTCTTC. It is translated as CASSTLGSGSYNEQFF.

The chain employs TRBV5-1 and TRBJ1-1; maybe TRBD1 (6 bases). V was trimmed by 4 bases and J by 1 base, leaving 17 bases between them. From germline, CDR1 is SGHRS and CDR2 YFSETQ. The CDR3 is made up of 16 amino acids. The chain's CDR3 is CASSPGLRDTNTEAFF. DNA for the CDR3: TGCGCCAGCAGCCCGGGCCTTCGGGACACGAACACTGAAGCTTTCTTT.

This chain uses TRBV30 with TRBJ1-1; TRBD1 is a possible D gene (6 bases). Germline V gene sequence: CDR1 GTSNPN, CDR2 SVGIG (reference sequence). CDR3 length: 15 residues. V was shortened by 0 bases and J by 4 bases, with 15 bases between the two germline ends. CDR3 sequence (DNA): TGTGCCTGGAGTGTATGGGGGCGGGCAGGCACTGAAGCTTTCTTT. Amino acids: CAWSVWGRAGTEAFF.

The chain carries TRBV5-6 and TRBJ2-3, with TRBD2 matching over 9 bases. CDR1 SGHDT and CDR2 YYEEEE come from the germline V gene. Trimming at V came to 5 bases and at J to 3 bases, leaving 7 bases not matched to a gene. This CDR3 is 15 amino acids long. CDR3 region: CASRIAGVGTDTQYF. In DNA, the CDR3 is TGTGCCAGCAGAATAGCGGGAGTAGGTACAGATACGCAGTATTTT.